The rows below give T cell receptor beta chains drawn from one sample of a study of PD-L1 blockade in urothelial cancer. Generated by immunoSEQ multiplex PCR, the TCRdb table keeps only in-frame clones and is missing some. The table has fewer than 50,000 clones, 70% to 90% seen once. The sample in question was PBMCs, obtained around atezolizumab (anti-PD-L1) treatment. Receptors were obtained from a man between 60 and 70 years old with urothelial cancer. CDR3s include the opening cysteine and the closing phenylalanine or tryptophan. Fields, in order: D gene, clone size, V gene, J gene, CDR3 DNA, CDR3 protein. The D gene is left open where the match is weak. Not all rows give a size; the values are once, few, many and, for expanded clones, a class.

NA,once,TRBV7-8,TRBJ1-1,TGTGCCAGCAGCACACACGTAGAGGGCACTGAAGCTTTCTTT,CASSTHVEGTEAFF
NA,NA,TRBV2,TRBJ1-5,TGTGCCAGCAGTGAGTATAGGGGTACAGGGCAGCCCCAGCATTTT,CASSEYRGTGQPQHF
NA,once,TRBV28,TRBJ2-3,TGTGCCAGCACCGTAGGATACAGGATAAGCACAGATACGCAGTATTTT,CASTVGYRISTDTQYF
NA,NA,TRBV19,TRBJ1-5,TGTGCCAGTAGTATTAACAACGATCAGCCCCAGCATTTT,CASSINNDQPQHF
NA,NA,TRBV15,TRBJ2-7,TGTGCCACCAGCAGAGCTACTGTCCTCTCCTACGAGCAGTACTTC,CATSRATVLSYEQYF
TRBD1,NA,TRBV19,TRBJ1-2,TGTGCCAGTAGTAATCCCTCCGGGACAGGGAACTATGGCTACACCTTC,CASSNPSGTGNYGYTF
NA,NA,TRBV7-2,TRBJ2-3,TGTGCCAGCCGCCTTTCGGGGGGCCCCGATACGCAGTATTTT,CASRLSGGPDTQYF
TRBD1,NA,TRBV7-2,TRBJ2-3,TGTGCCAGCAGCTTTTCGACAGGGTACACAGATACGCAGTATTTT,CASSFSTGYTDTQYF
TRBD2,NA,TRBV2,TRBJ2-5,TGTGCCAGCAGATTCGGGGCGGGGGGAGGTCGGGAGACCCAGTACTTC,CASRFGAGGGRETQYF
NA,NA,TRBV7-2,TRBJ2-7,TGTGCCAGCAGCTTAGGACTGCCATCCTACGAGCAGTACTTC,CASSLGLPSYEQYF
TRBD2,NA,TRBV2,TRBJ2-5,TGTGCCAGCAGTGATGGGAGGGCTAGCGGGGTCCAAGAGACCCAGTACTTC,CASSDGRASGVQETQYF
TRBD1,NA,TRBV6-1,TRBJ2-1,TGTGCCAGCAGTGGCCAGCCATACGGGACAGGGATCGGTGAGCAGTTCTTC,CASSGQPYGTGIGEQFF
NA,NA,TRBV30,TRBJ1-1,TGTGCCTGGGAACGGGGGGCGTTGAACACTGAAGCTTTCTTT,CAWERGALNTEAFF
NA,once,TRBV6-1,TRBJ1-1,TGTGCCAGCAGTGTTGCGGGGGCCCTCCTCAACCCTGTACAGAACACTGAAGCTTTCTTT,CASSVAGALLNPVQNTEAFF
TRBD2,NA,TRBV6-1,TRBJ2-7,TGTGCCAGCAGTGAATGGACTAGCGGGGGGGACGAGCAGTACTTC,CASSEWTSGGDEQYF
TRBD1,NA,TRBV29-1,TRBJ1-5,TGCAGCGTTAGACAGGGGAATCAGCCCCAGCATTTT,CSVRQGNQPQHF
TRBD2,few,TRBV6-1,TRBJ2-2,TGTGCCAGCAGTTTAGCGGGGAACACCGGGGAGCTGTTTTTT,CASSLAGNTGELFF
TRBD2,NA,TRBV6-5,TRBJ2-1,TGTGCCAGCACAAGCGCCAGCGGGGGGACTACCCAGCAGTTCTTC,CASTSASGGTTQQFF
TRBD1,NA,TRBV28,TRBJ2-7,TGTGCCAGCAGTCTAACCGGGACAGGGTCCTACGAGCAGTACTTC,CASSLTGTGSYEQYF
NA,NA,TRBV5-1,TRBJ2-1,TGCGCCAGCAGCTCCCAGACAGGACTCAATGAGCAGTTCTTC,CASSSQTGLNEQFF
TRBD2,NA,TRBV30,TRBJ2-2,TGTGCCTGGAGTGGACCATGGGGGGGCACCGGGGAGCTGTTTTTT,CAWSGPWGGTGELFF
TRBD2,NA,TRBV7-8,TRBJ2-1,TGTGCCAGCAGCTTAGCGTGGCTAGCGGGGGGGAACAATGAGCAGTTCTTC,CASSLAWLAGGNNEQFF
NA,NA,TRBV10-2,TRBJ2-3,TGCGCCAGCAGTGAGAGGAGGGGAGCAGATACGCAGTATTTT,CASSERRGADTQYF
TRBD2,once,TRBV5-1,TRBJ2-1,TGCGCCAGCAGCTTGCCGGGGGGGCACAATGAGCAGTTCTTC,CASSLPGGHNEQFF
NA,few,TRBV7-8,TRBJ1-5,TGTGCCAGCAGCTTTTCCCCTCGACAGGCTAGCAATCAGCCCCAGCATTTT,CASSFSPRQASNQPQHF
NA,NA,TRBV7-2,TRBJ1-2,TGTGCCAGCAGCTTAGTCCAGGGACAAGTGGGAGGCTACACCTTC,CASSLVQGQVGGYTF
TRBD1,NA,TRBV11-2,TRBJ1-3,TGTGCCAGCAGCTTAGCCCAGGGGGCTGGAAACACCATATATTTT,CASSLAQGAGNTIYF
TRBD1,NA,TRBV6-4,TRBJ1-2,TGTGCCAGCAGTGACCCGGAGGGGACAGACCCTAACTATGGCTACACCTTC,CASSDPEGTDPNYGYTF
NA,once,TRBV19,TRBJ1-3,TGTGCCAGTAGAGTGATGACAAGATCCTCTGGAAACACCATATATTTT,CASRVMTRSSGNTIYF
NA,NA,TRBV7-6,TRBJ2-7,TGTGCCAGCAGCTTGACGCGGGGCTACGAGCAGTACTTC,CASSLTRGYEQYF
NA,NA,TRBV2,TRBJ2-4,TGTGCCAGCAGTGAAGCGCTTGGGGGGAACATTCAGTACTTC,CASSEALGGNIQYF
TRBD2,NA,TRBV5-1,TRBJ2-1,TGCGCCAGCAGCCTCTCTAGCGGGGGGGCCGGGCGGAATGAGCAGTTCTTC,CASSLSSGGAGRNEQFF
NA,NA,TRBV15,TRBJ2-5,TGTGCCACCAGCAGAGATCGGAGGGATCAAGAGACCCAGTACTTC,CATSRDRRDQETQYF
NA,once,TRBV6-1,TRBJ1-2,TGTGCCAGCAGCTACGGGGGCTATGGCTACACCTTC,CASSYGGYGYTF
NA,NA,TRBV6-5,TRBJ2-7,TGTGCCAGCAGACAAGGACAGTCCTACGAGCAGTACTTC,CASRQGQSYEQYF
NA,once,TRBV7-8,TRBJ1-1,TGTGCCAGCAGCCCTCGGGGAACTGAAGCTTTCTTT,CASSPRGTEAFF
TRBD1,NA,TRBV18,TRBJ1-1,TGTGCCAGCTCACCGGACGGGACAGGGGACACTGAAGCTTTCTTT,CASSPDGTGDTEAFF
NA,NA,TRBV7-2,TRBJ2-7,TGTGCCAGCGCACCCTCGCGCCAATCCTACGAGCAGTACTTC,CASAPSRQSYEQYF
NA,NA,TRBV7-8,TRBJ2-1,TGTGCCAGCAGCTCCGGAGTGAGCGGTGAGCAGTTCTTC,CASSSGVSGEQFF
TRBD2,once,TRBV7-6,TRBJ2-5,TGTGCCAGCAGCTCGTCTAGCGGGGGGGCAGAGACCCAGTACTTC,CASSSSSGGAETQYF
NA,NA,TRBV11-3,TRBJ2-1,TGTGCCAGCAGCTTAGACAGCAATGAGCAGTTCTTC,CASSLDSNEQFF
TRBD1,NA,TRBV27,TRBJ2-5,TGTGCCAGCAGTTTAAGGCAGGGGGTTGAGACCCAGTACTTC,CASSLRQGVETQYF
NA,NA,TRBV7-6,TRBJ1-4,TGTGCCAGCAGCGACGGGCGGGGGGCTTTTACTAATGAAAAACTGTTTTTT,CASSDGRGAFTNEKLFF
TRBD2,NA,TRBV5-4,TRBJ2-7,TGTGCCAGCAGCCGGGGGGGGCTTTACGAGCAGTACTTC,CASSRGGLYEQYF
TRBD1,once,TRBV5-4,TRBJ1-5,TGTGCCAGCAGCTTGGGTGGAGCAGGGGGCGAAGGTCAGCCCCAGCATTTT,CASSLGGAGGEGQPQHF
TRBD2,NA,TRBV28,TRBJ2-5,TGTGCCAGCAGTTCACTAGCGGGGGGGACGGAGACCCAGTACTTC,CASSSLAGGTETQYF
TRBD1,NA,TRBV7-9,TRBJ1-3,TGTGCCAGCAGCCGGACAGGGCCCTCTGGAAACACCATATATTTT,CASSRTGPSGNTIYF
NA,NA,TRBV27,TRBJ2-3,TGTGCCAGCAGTCCAGGATACACAGATACGCAGTATTTT,CASSPGYTDTQYF
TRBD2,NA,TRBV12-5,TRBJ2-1,TGTGCTAGTGGTTTGGTAGGACTAGCGGGGCAGTTCTTC,CASGLVGLAGQFF
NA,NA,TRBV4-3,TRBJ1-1,TGCGCCAGCAGCCGACACACGGTGAACACTGAAGCTTTCTTT,CASSRHTVNTEAFF
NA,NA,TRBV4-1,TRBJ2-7,TGCGCCAGCAGCCGGATGCGAGGGTCCCGAAGCTCCTACGAGCAGTACTTC,CASSRMRGSRSSYEQYF
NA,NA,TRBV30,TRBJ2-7,TGTGCCTGGAGCGCGGAAAGAGCATCCTACGAGCAGTACTTC,CAWSAERASYEQYF
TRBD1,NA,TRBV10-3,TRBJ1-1,TGTGCCATCAGTGACCCCGGGACAGTGAACACTGAAGCTTTCTTT,CAISDPGTVNTEAFF
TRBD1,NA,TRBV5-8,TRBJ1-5,TGTGCCAGCAGCCCGGGACAGGGACGCTCCGGGAAGCCCCAGCATTTT,CASSPGQGRSGKPQHF
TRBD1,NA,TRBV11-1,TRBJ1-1,TGTGCCAGCAGCTTCAACCGACAGGGGGAAGCTTTCTTT,CASSFNRQGEAFF
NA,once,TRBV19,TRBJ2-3,TGTGCCAGTAGTATTCTTGCGGGGGCCCGGTATTTT,CASSILAGARYF